The text below deals with one TCR beta chain. Assay used: immunoSEQ multiplex PCR; TCRdb lists only in-frame clones, some missing. The sample has more than 100,000 clones; 80% to 90% are singletons. The sample is drawn from a study of blood T cell repertoires in COVID-19. The CDR3 runs 13 residues. Germline CDR1 reads MGHDK; CDR2 reads SYGVNS. V lost 8 bases, J lost 10 bases, and 5 bases stayed unmatched. The chain is built from TRBV25-1 and TRBJ1-4; 12 bases align to TRBD1. This receptor was obtained from a man aged 50 or older with active or convalescent COVID-19. The sample taken for sequencing was peripheral blood. As DNA, the CDR3 is TGTGCCAGCTGGGACAGGGGGCTCGGAAAACTGTTTTTT. This encodes CASWDRGLGKLFF.